This T cell receptor beta chain was found in a study of beta chain features in type 1 diabetes. Turning to the study itself: Cells sorted and examined across all samples totaled roughly 98 million.

The study reverse transcribed the entire isolated RNA, so it sequenced expressed TCRB transcripts. Generated by immunoSEQ multiplex PCR, the TCRdb table keeps only in-frame clones and is missing some. The sample includes about 290,000 clones, about 8.5% seen only once; the top ten take under 1.3%. The CDR3 extends over 16 amino acids. The germline V gene has CDR1 SGHNT and CDR2 YYREEE (reference sequence). The V and J ends lost 3 bases and 5 bases, in that order; junction bases with no gene match: 12. Blood was drawn once from each donor into heparinised tubes. The draws averaged around 110 mL. Sorting with CD45RO/CCR7/CD25/CD127/CD95/CD27 yielded naive, central memory, regulatory and stem-like memory CD4+ cells.

The source is a young woman in good health. The chain has TRBV5-4 and TRBJ2-5; 8 bases line up with TRBD1. The sequencing sample was made of central memory CD4+ T cells from blood. The CDR3 DNA sequence: TGTGCCAGCAGCTCGTGGGCCAGGGGGCGCGGGGAGACCCAGTACTTC. This codes for CASSSWARGRGETQYF. The full variable domain, rest sourced from reference TRBV5-4 and TRBJ2-5, is ETGVTQSPTHLIKTRGQQVTLRCSSQSGHNTVSWYQQALGQGPQFIFQYYREEENGRGNFPPRFSGLQFPNYSSELNVNALELDDSALYLCASSSWARGRGETQYFGPGTRLLVL.